The T cell receptor beta chain under discussion was sequenced for a study of regulatory T cells in long-lasting Graves disease. The germline CDR1 and CDR2 sequences are SQVTM and ANQGSEA. This CDR3 is built from 11 residues. Trimming removed 8 bases from V and 6 bases from J, with 13 bases in between. The time point here: newly diagnosed GD, antithyroid drugs for less than 3 months. RNA extracted from PBMCs served as the sequencing template. Investigators report Graves' disease was diagnosed under American Thyroid Association guidelines. Building the TCR beta libraries relied on iRepertoire HTBI primers, and CDR3 regions underwent Arm-PCR. In TCRdb, the multiplex PCR reads were re-called with MiXCR into one record per CDR3 protein. This sample has around 400,000 distinct CDR3 sequences, with 15% found just once. The same data also went into a second study, on T cells in Graves' hyperthyroidism and ophthalmopathy. Turning to that study: Diagnostic assessment was based on clinical symptoms, serum thyroxine and TRAb, thyroid ultrasound and orbital computed tomography. First-round RT-PCR of the TCR CDR3 relied on the HTBI primer set.

This receptor was taken from a woman aged 40 to 50 with Graves disease. The source material was peripheral blood mononuclear cells (PBMCs), sampled at new diagnosis, from a patient treated with antithyroid drugs. This chain links TRBV29-1 with TRBJ1-1; D may be TRBD1 (6 bases). Here the CDR3 reads CSTGGGSEAFF. The CDR3 region has the DNA TGCAGCACGGGGGGGGGCTCTGAAGCTTTCTTT.